In its sample, the clone carrying this TCR beta chain was seen many times. The antigen is unknown. The CDR3 covers 15 residues. Germline loops: CDR1 SGHRS, CDR2 YFSETQ. The V segment lost 1 base and the J segment 2 bases; nucleotides outside the gene matches: 6. The time point is: technical triplicate 2. The sample originates from a study of neurological immune-mediated disorders. Study observations and caveats: CDR3 amino acid sequences of expanded clones were not shared across subjects, a result suggesting private repertoires in all groups.

In each sequencing run, over 170 million TCR-beta sequences were generated from 15-18 subjects. TCRdb itself ran the 5' RACE reads through MiXCR, one entry per CDR3 protein. Here the sample spans about 59,000 distinct CDR3 sequences, approximately 25% being singletons. Material for sequencing was PBMCs. This chain uses TRBV5-1 with TRBJ2-7; TRBD1 aligns across 7 bases. The clonotype was recovered from a man aged 55-75 years with HTLV-1-associated myelopathy (HAM/TSP). CDR3 amino acids: CASSLLTGMTYEQYF. The CDR3 bases are TGCGCCAGCAGCTTGCTGACAGGGATGACCTACGAGCAGTACTTC.